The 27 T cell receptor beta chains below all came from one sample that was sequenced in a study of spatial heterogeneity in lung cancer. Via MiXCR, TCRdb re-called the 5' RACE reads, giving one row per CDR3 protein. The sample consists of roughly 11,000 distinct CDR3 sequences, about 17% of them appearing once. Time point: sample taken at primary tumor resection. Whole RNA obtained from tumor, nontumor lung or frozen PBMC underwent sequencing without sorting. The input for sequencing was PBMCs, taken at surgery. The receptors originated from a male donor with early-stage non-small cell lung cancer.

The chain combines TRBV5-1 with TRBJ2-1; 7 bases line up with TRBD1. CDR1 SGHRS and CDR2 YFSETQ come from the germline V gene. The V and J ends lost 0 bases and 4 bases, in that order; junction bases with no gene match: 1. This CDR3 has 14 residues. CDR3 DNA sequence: TGCGCCAGCAGCTTGGTGGGACAGTACAATGAGCAGTTCTTC. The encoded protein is CASSLVGQYNEQFF.

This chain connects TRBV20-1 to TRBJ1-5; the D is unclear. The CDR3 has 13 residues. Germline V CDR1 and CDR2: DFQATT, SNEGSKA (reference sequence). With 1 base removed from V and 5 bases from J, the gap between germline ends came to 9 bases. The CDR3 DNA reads TGCAGTGCTAGAGTAACGGAGTATCAGCCCCAGCATTTT. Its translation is CSARVTEYQPQHF.

The CDR3: CASSSPQGSQPQHF. CDR3 DNA: TGTGCCAGCAGTTCCCCCCAGGGTAGTCAGCCCCAGCATTTT. The chain carries TRBV28 and TRBJ1-5; tentatively, D is TRBD1 (5 bases). This CDR3 has 14 amino acids. Trimming removed 4 bases from V and 6 bases from J, with 13 bases in between. Per germline, CDR1 MDHEN and CDR2 SYDVKM.

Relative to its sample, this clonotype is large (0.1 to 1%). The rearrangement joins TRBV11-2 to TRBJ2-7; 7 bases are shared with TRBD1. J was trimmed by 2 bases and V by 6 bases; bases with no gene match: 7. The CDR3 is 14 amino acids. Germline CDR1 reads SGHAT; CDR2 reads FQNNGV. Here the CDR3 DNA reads TGTGCCAGCAGTACAACCGGGACAGCCTACGAGCAGTACTTC. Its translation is CASSTTGTAYEQYF.

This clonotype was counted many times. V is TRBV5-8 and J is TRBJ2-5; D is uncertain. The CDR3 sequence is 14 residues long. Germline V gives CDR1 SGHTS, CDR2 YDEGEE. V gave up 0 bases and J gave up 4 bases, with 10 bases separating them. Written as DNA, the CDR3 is TGTGCCAGCAGCTTGGAGGCAGGCCGAGAGACCCAGTACTTC. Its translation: CASSLEAGRETQYF.

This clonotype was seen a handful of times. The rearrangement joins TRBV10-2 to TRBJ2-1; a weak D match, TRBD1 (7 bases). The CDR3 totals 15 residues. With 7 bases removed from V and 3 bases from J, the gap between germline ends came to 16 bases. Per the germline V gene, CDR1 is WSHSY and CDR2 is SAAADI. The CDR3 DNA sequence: TGCGCCAGCAAAGAGGGGGCTAGCGACTACAATGAGCAGTTCTTC. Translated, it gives CASKEGASDYNEQFF.

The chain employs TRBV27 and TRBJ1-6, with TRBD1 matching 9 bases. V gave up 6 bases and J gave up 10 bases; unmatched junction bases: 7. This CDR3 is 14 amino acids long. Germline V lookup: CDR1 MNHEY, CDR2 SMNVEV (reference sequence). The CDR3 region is CASRGQGLGSPLHF. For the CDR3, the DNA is TGTGCCAGCAGGGGACAGGGCTTAGGGTCACCCCTCCACTTT.

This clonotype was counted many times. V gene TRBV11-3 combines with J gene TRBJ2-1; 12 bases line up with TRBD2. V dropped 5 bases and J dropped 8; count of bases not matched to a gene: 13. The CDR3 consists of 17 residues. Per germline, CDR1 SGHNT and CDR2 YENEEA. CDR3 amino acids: CASSPGLAGFLKDEQFF. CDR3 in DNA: TGTGCCAGCAGCCCAGGACTAGCGGGATTCCTTAAAGATGAGCAGTTCTTC. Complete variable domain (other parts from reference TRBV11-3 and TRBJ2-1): EAGVVQSPRYKIIEKKQPVAFWCNPISGHNTLYWYLQNLGQGPELLIRYENEEAVDDSQLPKDRFSAERLKGVDSTLKIQPAELGDSAVYLCASSPGLAGFLKDEQFFGPGTRLTVL.

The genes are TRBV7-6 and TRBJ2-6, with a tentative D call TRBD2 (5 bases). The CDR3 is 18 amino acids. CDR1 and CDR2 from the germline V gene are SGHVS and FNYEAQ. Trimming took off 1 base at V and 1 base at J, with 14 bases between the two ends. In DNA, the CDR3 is TGTGCCAGCAGCTTAGACACGGGAAGGAGTTCTGGGGCCAACGTCCTGACTTTC. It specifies CASSLDTGRSSGANVLTF. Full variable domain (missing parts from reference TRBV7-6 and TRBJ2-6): GAGVSQSPRYKVTKRGQDVALRCDPISGHVSLYWYRQALGQGPEFLTYFNYEAQQDKSGLPNDRFSAERPEGSISTLTIQRTEQRDSAMYRCASSLDTGRSSGANVLTFGAGSRLTVL.

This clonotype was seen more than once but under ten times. The CDR3 DNA sequence: TGTGCCCCCGCCCGGGACAGGGTTTTCTACGAGCAGTACTTC. This sequence encodes CAPARDRVFYEQYF. The J gene is TRBJ2-7, the V gene TRBV10-3; 9 bases are shared with TRBD1. This CDR3 is built from 14 residues. Per the germline V gene, CDR1 is ENHRY and CDR2 is SYGVKD. The V and J ends lost 11 bases and 3 bases, in that order; junction bases with no gene match: 11.

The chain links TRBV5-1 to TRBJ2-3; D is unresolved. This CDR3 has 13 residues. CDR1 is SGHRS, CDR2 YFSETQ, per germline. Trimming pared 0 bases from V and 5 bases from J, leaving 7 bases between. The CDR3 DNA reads TGCGCCAGCAGCTTGGAATATCAAGATACGCAGTATTTT. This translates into CASSLEYQDTQYF.

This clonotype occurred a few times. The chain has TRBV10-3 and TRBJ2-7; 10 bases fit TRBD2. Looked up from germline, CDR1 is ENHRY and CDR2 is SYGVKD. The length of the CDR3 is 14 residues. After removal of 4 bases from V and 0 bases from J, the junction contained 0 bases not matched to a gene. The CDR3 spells CAISGTSGSYEQYF. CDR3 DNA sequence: TGTGCCATCAGTGGGACTAGCGGCTCCTACGAGCAGTACTTC.

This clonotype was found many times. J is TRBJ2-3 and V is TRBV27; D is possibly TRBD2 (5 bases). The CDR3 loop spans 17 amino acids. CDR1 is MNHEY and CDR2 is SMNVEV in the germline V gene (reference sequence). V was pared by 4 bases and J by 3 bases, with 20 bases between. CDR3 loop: CASSSLGLRARTDTQYF. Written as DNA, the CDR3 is TGTGCCAGCAGTTCCCTTGGCTTGAGGGCGAGGACAGATACGCAGTATTTT.

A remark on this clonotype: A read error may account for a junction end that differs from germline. This chain's CDR3 is CANSPPGGSNQPQHF. CDR3 sequence (DNA): TGCGCCAACAGCCCGCCGGGAGGAAGCAATCAGCCCCAGCATTTT. The genes are TRBV4-1 and TRBJ1-5, with D hard to call. Germline values: CDR1 MGHRA, CDR2 YSYEKL. This CDR3 is built from 15 residues.

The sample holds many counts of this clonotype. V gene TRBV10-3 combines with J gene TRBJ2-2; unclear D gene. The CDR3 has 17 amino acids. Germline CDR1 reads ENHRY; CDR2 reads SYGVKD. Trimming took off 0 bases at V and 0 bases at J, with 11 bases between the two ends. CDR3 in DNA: TGTGCCATCAGTGAGTCGCTTTGGCAGGCGAACACCGGGGAGCTGTTTTTT. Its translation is CAISESLWQANTGELFF.

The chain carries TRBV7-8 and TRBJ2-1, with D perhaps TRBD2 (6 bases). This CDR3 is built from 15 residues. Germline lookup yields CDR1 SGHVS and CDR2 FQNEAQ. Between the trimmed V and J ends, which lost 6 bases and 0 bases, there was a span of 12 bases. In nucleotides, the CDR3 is TGTGCCAGCAGTAGGGACTTATCCTCCTACAATGAGCAGTTCTTC. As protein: CASSRDLSSYNEQFF.

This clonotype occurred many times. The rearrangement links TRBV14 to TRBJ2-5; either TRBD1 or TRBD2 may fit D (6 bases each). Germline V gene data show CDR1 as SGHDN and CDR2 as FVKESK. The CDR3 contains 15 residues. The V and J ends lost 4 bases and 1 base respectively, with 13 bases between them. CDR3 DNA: TGTGCCAGCAGCCGCAGGGGACTGACCCAAGAGACCCAGTACTTC. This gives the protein CASSRRGLTQETQYF.

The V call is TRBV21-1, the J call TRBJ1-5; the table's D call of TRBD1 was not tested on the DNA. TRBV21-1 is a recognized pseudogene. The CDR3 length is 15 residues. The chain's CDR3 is CASSKERGVNQPQHF. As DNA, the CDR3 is TGTGCCAGCAGCAAGGAGAGGGGGGTTAATCAGCCCCAGCATTTT.

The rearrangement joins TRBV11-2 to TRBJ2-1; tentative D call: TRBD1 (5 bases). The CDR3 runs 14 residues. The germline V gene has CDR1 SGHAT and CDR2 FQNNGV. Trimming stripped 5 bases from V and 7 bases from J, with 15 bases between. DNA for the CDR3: TGTGCCAGCAGCCTCCCGACAGCCTCTAATGAGCAGTTCTTC. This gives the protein CASSLPTASNEQFF.

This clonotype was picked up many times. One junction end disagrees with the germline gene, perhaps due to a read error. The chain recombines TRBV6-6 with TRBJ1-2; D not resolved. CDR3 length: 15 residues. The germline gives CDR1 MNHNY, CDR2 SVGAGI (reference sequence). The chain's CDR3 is CASSNSPHSNYGYTF. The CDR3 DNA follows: TGTGCCAGCAGTAACTCCCCCCACAGTAACTATGGCTACACCTTC.

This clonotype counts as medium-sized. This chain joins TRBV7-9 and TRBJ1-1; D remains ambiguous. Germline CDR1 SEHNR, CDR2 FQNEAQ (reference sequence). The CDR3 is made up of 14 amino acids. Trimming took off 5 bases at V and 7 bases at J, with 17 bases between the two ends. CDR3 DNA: TGTGCCAGCAGCAGTATGTGGGCGGGAGGTGAAGCTTTCTTT. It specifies CASSSMWAGGEAFF.

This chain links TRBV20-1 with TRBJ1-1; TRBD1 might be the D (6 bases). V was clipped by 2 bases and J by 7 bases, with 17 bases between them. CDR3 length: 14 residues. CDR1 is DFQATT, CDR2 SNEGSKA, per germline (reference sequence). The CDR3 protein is CSARILGAQGEAFF. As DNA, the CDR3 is TGCAGTGCTAGAATTTTGGGGGCGCAGGGTGAAGCTTTCTTT.

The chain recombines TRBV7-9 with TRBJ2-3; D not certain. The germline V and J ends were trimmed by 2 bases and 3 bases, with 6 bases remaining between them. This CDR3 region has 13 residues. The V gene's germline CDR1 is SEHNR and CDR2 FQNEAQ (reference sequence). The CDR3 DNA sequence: TGTGCCAGCAGCTTACGTAGGACAGATACGCAGTATTTT. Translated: CASSLRRTDTQYF.

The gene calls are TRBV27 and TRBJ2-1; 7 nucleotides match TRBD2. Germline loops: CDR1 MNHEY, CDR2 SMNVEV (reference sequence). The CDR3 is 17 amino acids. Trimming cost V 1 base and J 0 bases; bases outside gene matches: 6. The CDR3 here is CASSLWGGGSSYNEQFF. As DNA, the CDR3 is TGTGCCAGCAGTTTATGGGGCGGGGGAAGCTCCTACAATGAGCAGTTCTTC.

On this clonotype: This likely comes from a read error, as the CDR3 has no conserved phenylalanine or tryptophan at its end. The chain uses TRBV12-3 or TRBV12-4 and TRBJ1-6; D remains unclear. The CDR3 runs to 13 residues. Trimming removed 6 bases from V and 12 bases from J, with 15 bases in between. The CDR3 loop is CASRRGGLVPLHY. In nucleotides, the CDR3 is TGTGCCAGCAGGAGAGGAGGACTGGTACCCCTCCACTAT.

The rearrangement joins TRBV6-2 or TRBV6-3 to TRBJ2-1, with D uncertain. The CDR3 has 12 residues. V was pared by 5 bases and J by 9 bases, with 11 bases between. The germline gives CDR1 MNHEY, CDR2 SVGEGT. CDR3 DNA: TGTGCCAGCAGTCCTAGAGAGATTGAGCAGTTCTTC. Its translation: CASSPREIEQFF.

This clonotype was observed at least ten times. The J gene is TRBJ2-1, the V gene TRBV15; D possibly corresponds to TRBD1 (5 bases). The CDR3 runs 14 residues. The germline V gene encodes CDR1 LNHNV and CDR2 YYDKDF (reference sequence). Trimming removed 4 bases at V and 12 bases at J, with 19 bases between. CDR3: CATSMGQSVRRQFF. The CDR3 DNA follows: TGTGCCACCAGCATGGGGCAGTCTGTAAGGAGGCAGTTCTTC.